Presented here are 14 T cell receptor beta chains from one specimen sequenced in a study of blood T cell repertoires in COVID-19. Assay used: immunoSEQ multiplex PCR; TCRdb lists only in-frame clones, some missing. The table includes roughly 13,000 clones, about 92% detected once. Sequenced material: peripheral blood. Source of these receptors: a human donor in a cohort sampled during active COVID-19.

V is TRBV19 and J is TRBJ2-6, with a tentative D call TRBD1 (5 bases). The CDR3 is 18 residues long. CDR1 LNHDA and CDR2 SQIVND come from the germline V gene (reference sequence). V lost 7 bases and J 1 base, leaving 20 bases between the germline ends. CDR3 region: CASNSSPDRVSGANVLTF. The CDR3 nucleotides are TGTGCCAGTAATTCTTCCCCAGACAGAGTTTCTGGGGCCAACGTCCTGACTTTC.

A single count supports this clone. The rearrangement links TRBV7-9 to TRBJ2-5; 9 positions match TRBD2. The CDR3 totals 14 residues. Germline values: CDR1 SEHNR, CDR2 FQNEAQ (reference sequence). J was trimmed by 4 bases and V by 1 base; bases with no gene match: 1. In DNA form, the CDR3 reads TGTGCCAGCAGCTTAGATAGCGGGAGAGAGACCCAGTACTTC. Translating it yields CASSLDSGRETQYF.

The chain is built from TRBV19 and TRBJ1-4; D unclear. Per the germline V gene, CDR1 is LNHDA and CDR2 is SQIVND (reference sequence). The CDR3 totals 14 residues. The V end lost 6 bases, the J end lost 3 bases, and 11 bases lay between the germline ends. CDR3 amino acids: CASSSGIPNEKLFF. The CDR3 DNA sequence: TGTGCCAGTAGCTCCGGGATACCTAATGAAAAACTGTTTTTT.

This rearrangement joins TRBV28 to TRBJ1-5, with 8 bases aligning to TRBD1. V lost 8 bases, J lost 6 bases, and 6 bases stayed unmatched. The germline V gene encodes CDR1 MDHEN and CDR2 SYDVKM. This CDR3 is built from 13 residues. The CDR3 DNA follows: TGTGCCAGCGGCGACAGGGGAACTCAGCCCCAGCATTTT. It codes for CASGDRGTQPQHF.

This rearrangement joins TRBV7-2 to TRBJ1-2; 7 positions match TRBD1. Germline-derived CDR1 and CDR2 are SGHTA and FQGNSA. The CDR3 is made up of 14 amino acids. V dropped 3 bases and J dropped 4; count of bases not matched to a gene: 5. In DNA, the CDR3 is TGTGCCAGCAGCTTGTCCGGGACAGCCTATGGCTACACCTTC. Translating gives CASSLSGTAYGYTF.

The sample holds a few counts of this clone. The chain combines TRBV6-4 with TRBJ2-3, with 8 bases lining up with TRBD2. V trimming: 0 bases; J trimming: 4 bases; junction bases outside the gene matches: 6. The CDR3 is 16 amino acids. Germline V gene data show CDR1 as MRHNA and CDR2 as SNTAGT. The DNA of the CDR3 is TGTGCCAGCAGTGACTCGAGCAGCGGGGGCCCAGATACGCAGTATTTT. Translation: CASSDSSSGGPDTQYF.

The chain employs TRBV4-1 and TRBJ1-2; TRBD1 is a possible D gene (6 bases). This CDR3 contains 15 residues. V was pared by 1 base and J by 1 base, with 10 bases between. Germline CDR1 MGHRA, CDR2 YSYEKL. The CDR3 nucleotides are TGCGCCAGCAGCCAAGGGACAGAAGTTAACTATGGCTACACCTTC. Its protein product is CASSQGTEVNYGYTF.

The chain links TRBV5-1 to TRBJ1-1, with D perhaps matching TRBD1 (6 bases). The V end lost 5 bases, the J end lost 5 bases, and 16 bases lay between the germline ends. CDR1 SGHRS and CDR2 YFSETQ come from the germline V gene. This CDR3 has 14 residues. For the CDR3, the DNA is TGCGCCAGCAGTTCAGGGGAGGGGATTACTGAAGCTTTCTTT. Translation gives CASSSGEGITEAFF.

The V call is TRBV11-3, the J call TRBJ2-5, with D possibly being TRBD1 (6 bases). The CDR3 loop spans 13 amino acids. CDR1 and CDR2 (germline): SGHNT, YENEEA. V was trimmed by 6 bases and J by 3 bases, leaving 11 bases between them. CDR3 protein: CASRGRQEETQYF. DNA of the CDR3: TGTGCCAGCAGGGGCAGACAGGAAGAGACCCAGTACTTC.

The CDR3 protein is CASSSPTSGTGGGGYTF. DNA of the CDR3: TGTGCCAGCAGTTCTCCTACGTCCGGGACAGGGGGTGGTGGCTACACCTTC. The chain carries TRBV27 and TRBJ1-2; 11 nucleotides line up with TRBD1. With V trimmed by 4 bases and J by 7 bases, 14 bases remained unmatched. The germline V gene has CDR1 MNHEY and CDR2 SMNVEV (reference sequence). CDR3 length equals 17 residues.

V is TRBV10-3 and J is TRBJ2-7, with 10 bases aligning to TRBD2. The CDR3 length is 14 residues. Germline CDR1 ENHRY, CDR2 SYGVKD. DNA for the CDR3: TGTGGGAGCGGGAGGGCCCCCGACTCCTACGAGCAGTACTTC. Translating gives CGSGRAPDSYEQYF.

This chain links TRBV19 with TRBJ1-1; D is possibly TRBD1 (6 bases). Germline-derived CDR1 and CDR2 are LNHDA and SQIVND (reference sequence). The V end was cut by 6 bases, the J end by 7 bases, with 9 bases between. The CDR3 consists of 11 residues. CDR3 bases: TGTGCCAGTAGGAGGACAGTTGAAGCTTTCTTT. Translated, it gives CASRRTVEAFF.

The J gene is TRBJ2-1, the V gene TRBV7-9, with TRBD2 as a possible D gene (7 bases). V was clipped by 5 bases and J by 12 bases, with 20 bases between them. Germline V gene data show CDR1 as SEHNR and CDR2 as FQNEAQ (reference sequence). This CDR3 is built from 14 residues. The CDR3 loop reads CASSGGGAGMVQFF. Here the CDR3 DNA reads TGTGCCAGCAGCGGGGGGGGCGCGGGAATGGTGCAGTTCTTC.

This clone was recorded once. This chain uses TRBV13 with TRBJ2-3; 9 bases match TRBD1. This CDR3 has 13 residues. J was trimmed by 7 bases and V by 8 bases; bases with no gene match: 7. Germline V gives CDR1 PRHDT, CDR2 FYEKMQ (reference sequence). The CDR3 DNA follows: TGTGCCAGCGGGACAGGGAGCAGGAATACGCAGTATTTT. As protein: CASGTGSRNTQYF.